These 15 T cell receptor beta chains were sequenced from one sample in a study of tissue T cells after allogeneic stem cell transplantation. The table came from immunoSEQ multiplex PCR; TCRdb's copy has only in-frame clones and leaves some out. This table holds about 10,000 clones, 60% to 80% found once. Sequences were derived from tissue from the stomach, sampled at autopsy. The receptor set was obtained from a male donor aged 60 or older with lung cancer.

This sequence joins TRBV11-3 and TRBJ2-3, with a tentative D call TRBD2 (5 bases). This CDR3 is 16 amino acids long. The V gene lost 1 base and the J gene lost 0 bases, with 11 bases spanning the gap. Germline V CDR1 and CDR2: SGHNT, YENEEA. The CDR3 DNA reads as TGTGCCAGCAGCTTAGGACTATCCAGAAGCACAGATACGCAGTATTTT. Encoded protein: CASSLGLSRSTDTQYF.

Points on this clone: Different DNA sequences within this sample yield the same CDR3. The genes are TRBV4-3 and TRBJ1-1; 7 bases fit TRBD1. Germline trimming cut 4 bases from V and 4 bases from J; bases unmatched to any gene: 6. Germline V gene data show CDR1 as LGHNA and CDR2 as YSLEER. This CDR3 spans 14 amino acids. The CDR3 here is CASSLDRASTEAFF. Written as DNA, the CDR3 is TGCGCCAGCAGCCTAGACAGGGCTAGCACTGAAGCTTTCTTT.

The chain employs TRBV10-3 and TRBJ2-1, with a possible D match to TRBD2 (5 bases). The V gene's germline CDR1 is ENHRY and CDR2 SYGVKD. The CDR3 consists of 12 residues. The V and J ends lost 7 bases and 6 bases respectively, with 10 bases between them. CDR3 in amino acids: CAIMGDSNEQFF. The CDR3 DNA reads as TGTGCCATCATGGGAGACTCCAATGAGCAGTTCTTC.

This clone has just a few counts. V and J are TRBV7-2 and TRBJ2-3; 12 nucleotides align to TRBD2. Germline lookup yields CDR1 SGHTA and CDR2 FQGNSA. V shed 8 bases, J shed 1 base, and the junction held 4 bases outside the gene matches. CDR3 length: 15 amino acids. The CDR3 sequence: CASGRLAGGTDTQYF. The CDR3 DNA is TGTGCCAGCGGAAGACTAGCGGGAGGCACAGATACGCAGTATTTT.

The rearrangement links TRBV4-2 to TRBJ2-3; 9 bases align to TRBD1. CDR3 length: 16 amino acids. The V and J ends lost 3 bases and 0 bases, in that order; junction bases with no gene match: 4. Germline V CDR1 and CDR2: LGHNA, YNFKEQ. CDR3 amino acids: CASSQKGQGSTDTQYF. CDR3 in DNA: TGTGCCAGCAGCCAGAAGGGACAGGGAAGCACAGATACGCAGTATTTT.

The chain links TRBV9 to TRBJ2-1; the match to TRBD2 covers 12 bases. Trimming cost V 5 bases and J 3 bases; bases outside gene matches: 9. Germline V gives CDR1 SGDLS, CDR2 YYNGEE. This CDR3 has 17 amino acids. CDR3 coding DNA: TGTGCCAGCAGTCCTACTCTAGCGGGGGGGTACTACAATGAGCAGTTCTTC. It codes for CASSPTLAGGYYNEQFF.

This chain uses TRBV6-5 with TRBJ1-1; D is unresolved. CDR3 size: 12 residues. The V and J ends lost 7 bases and 8 bases respectively, with 14 bases between them. Germline assignment: CDR1 MNHEY and CDR2 SVGAGI. The CDR3 nucleotides are TGTGCCAGCATTACAACTGCCCGGGAAGCTTTCTTT. This sequence encodes CASITTAREAFF.

The rearrangement links TRBV5-1 to TRBJ2-7; the match to TRBD2 covers 8 bases. This CDR3 comprises 15 residues. Germline CDR1 SGHRS, CDR2 YFSETQ. Trimming took 7 bases from V and 3 from J; bases not matched to a gene: 12. CDR3 region: CASHHGQRGNYEQYF. The CDR3 DNA sequence: TGCGCCAGCCACCATGGCCAGCGGGGGAACTACGAGCAGTACTTC.

The chain carries TRBV28 and TRBJ1-3, with 9 bases lining up with TRBD1. The V and J ends lost 3 bases and 4 bases, in that order; junction bases with no gene match: 7. This CDR3 region has 16 residues. CDR1 is MDHEN, CDR2 SYDVKM, per germline. The CDR3 DNA is TGTGCCAGCAGTTTTGGGGACAGGGTTTACGGAAACACCATATATTTT. Encoded protein: CASSFGDRVYGNTIYF.

This clone is classed as medium-sized. The chain uses TRBV12-3 or TRBV12-4 and TRBJ2-5; D not resolved. V was trimmed by 1 base and J by 7 bases, leaving 4 bases between them. CDR3 length equals 11 residues. The DNA for the CDR3 is TGTGCCAGCAGTTTAGAGGGGACCCAGTACTTC. Translation gives CASSLEGTQYF.

This clone was seen only a few times. The chain joins TRBV18 to TRBJ1-1, with D possibly TRBD1 on 5 matching bases. The CDR3 length is 14 residues. The germline V and J ends were trimmed by 3 bases and 7 bases, with 15 bases remaining between them. CDR1 is KGHSH and CDR2 is LQKENI in the germline V gene. The CDR3: CASSPGGRGGEAFF. CDR3 nucleotide sequence: TGTGCCAGCTCACCGGGGGGAAGGGGCGGTGAAGCTTTCTTT.

The chain has TRBV7-2 and TRBJ1-3; D remains unclear. Per the germline V gene, CDR1 is SGHTA and CDR2 is FQGNSA. There are 14 residues in the CDR3. Trimming cost V 5 bases and J 0 bases, with 8 bases left between them. CDR3 nucleotides: TGTGCCAGCAGCCCTCAATCCTCTGGAAACACCATATATTTT. Translated: CASSPQSSGNTIYF.

This clone was counted a few times. The chain combines TRBV6-5 with TRBJ2-7; 9 bases are a match to TRBD2. Germline V gene data show CDR1 as MNHEY and CDR2 as SVGAGI. This CDR3 spans 13 amino acids. V was clipped by 5 bases and J by 10 bases; unmatched bases: 9. The CDR3 DNA follows: TGTGCCAGCAGTACCCCGGGACTAGCAGTACAGTACTTC. This translates into CASSTPGLAVQYF.

V gene TRBV12-2 combines with J gene TRBJ1-5; the D call in the table, TRBD1, was not verified against the DNA. TRBV12-2 is a recognized pseudogene. CDR3 size: 19 residues. The chain's CDR3 is CASRLYDRISNNSNQPQHF. In nucleotides, the CDR3 is TGTGCAAGTCGCTTATACGACAGGATTAGCAATAATAGCAATCAGCCCCAGCATTTT.

This clone has just a few counts. The rearrangement links TRBV5-4 to TRBJ1-5, with a possible D match to TRBD1 (5 bases). The CDR3 is 16 residues long. V was clipped by 0 bases and J by 2 bases, with 12 bases between them. Germline CDR1 is SGHNT and CDR2 is YYREEE (reference sequence). The DNA for the CDR3 is TGTGCCAGCAGCTTGGCAGGGACCGATGGCAATCAGCCCCAGCATTTT. Its protein product is CASSLAGTDGNQPQHF.